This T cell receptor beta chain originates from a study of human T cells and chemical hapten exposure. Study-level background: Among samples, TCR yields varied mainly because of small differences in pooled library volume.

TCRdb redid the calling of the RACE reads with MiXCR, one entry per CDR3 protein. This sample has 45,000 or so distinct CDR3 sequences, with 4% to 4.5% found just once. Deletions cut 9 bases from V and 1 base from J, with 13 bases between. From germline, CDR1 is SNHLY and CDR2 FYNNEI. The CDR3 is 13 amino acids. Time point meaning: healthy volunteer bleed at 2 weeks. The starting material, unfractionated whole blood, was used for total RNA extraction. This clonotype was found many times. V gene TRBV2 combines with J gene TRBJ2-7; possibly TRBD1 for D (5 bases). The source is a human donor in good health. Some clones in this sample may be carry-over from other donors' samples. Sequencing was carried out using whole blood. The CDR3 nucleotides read TGTGCCAGTCTTGGGGCAGGGTCCTACGAGCAGTACTTC. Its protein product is CASLGAGSYEQYF. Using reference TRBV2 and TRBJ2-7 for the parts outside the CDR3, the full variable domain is EPEVTQTPSHQVTQMGQEVILRCVPISNHLYFYWYRQILGQKVEFLVSFYNNEISEKSEIFDDQFSVERPDGSNFTLKIRSTKLEDSAMYFCASLGAGSYEQYFGPGTRLTVT.